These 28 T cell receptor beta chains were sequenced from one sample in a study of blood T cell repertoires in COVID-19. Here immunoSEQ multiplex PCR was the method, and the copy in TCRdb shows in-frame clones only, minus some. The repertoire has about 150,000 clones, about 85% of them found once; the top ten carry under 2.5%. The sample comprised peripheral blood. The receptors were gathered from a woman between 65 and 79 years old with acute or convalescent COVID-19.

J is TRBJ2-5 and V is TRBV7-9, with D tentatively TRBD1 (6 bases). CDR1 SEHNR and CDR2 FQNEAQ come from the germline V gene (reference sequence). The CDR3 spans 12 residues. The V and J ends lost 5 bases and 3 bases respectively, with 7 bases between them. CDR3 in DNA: TGTGCCAGCAGCAGGACAGAAGAGACCCAGTACTTC. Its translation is CASSRTEETQYF.

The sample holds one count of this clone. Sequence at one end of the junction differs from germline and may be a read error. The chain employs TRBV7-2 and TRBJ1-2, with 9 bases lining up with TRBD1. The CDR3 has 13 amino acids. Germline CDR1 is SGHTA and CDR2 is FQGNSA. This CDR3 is CASSSSRDREGAF. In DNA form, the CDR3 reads TGTGCCAGCAGTTCAAGCCGGGACAGGGAAGGGGCCTTC.

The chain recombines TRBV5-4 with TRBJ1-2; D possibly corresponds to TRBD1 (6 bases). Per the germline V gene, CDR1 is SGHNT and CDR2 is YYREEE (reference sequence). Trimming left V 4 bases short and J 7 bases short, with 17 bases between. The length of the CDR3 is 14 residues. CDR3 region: CASSPGGALPGYTF. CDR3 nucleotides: TGTGCCAGCAGCCCCGGGGGGGCCCTGCCTGGCTACACCTTC.

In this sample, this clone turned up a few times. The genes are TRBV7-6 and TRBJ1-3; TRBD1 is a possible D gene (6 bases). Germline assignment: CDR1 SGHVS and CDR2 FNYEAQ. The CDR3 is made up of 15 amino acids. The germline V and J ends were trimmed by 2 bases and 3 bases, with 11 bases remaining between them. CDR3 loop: CASSLNSRGGNTIYF. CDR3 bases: TGTGCCAGCAGCTTAAATTCCAGGGGTGGAAACACCATATATTTT.

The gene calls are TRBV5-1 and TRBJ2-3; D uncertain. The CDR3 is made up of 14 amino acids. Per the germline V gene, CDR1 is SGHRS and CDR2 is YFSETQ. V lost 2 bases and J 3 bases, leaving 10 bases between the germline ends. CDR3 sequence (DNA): TGCGCCAGCAGCTTAGAACAAATAACAGATACGCAGTATTTT. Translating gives CASSLEQITDTQYF.

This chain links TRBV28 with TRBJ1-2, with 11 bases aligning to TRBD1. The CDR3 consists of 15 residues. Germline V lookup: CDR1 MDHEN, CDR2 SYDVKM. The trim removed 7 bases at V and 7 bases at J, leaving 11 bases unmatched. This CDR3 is CASNMPGTGGFGYTF. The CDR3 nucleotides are TGTGCCAGCAATATGCCTGGGACAGGGGGTTTTGGCTACACCTTC.

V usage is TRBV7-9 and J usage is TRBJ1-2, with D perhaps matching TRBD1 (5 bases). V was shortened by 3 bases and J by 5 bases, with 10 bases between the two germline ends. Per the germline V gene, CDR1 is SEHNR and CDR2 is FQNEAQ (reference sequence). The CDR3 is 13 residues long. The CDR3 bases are TGTGCCAGCAGCTTGGGGGAGGAGTATGGCTACACCTTC. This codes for CASSLGEEYGYTF. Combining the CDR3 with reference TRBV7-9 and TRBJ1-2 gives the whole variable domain DTGVSQNPRHKITKRGQNVTFRCDPISEHNRLYWYRQTLGQGPEFLTYFQNEAQLEKSRLLSDRFSAERPKGSFSTLEIQRTEQGDSAMYLCASSLGEEYGYTFGSGTRLTVV.

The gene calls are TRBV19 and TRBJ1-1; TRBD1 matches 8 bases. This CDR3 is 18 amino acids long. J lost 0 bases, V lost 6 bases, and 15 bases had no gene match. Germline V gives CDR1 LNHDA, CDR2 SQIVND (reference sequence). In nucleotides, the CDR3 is TGTGCCAGTAGCCCCAGGAGGACAGGGCGCCAATTGAACACTGAAGCTTTCTTT. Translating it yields CASSPRRTGRQLNTEAFF.

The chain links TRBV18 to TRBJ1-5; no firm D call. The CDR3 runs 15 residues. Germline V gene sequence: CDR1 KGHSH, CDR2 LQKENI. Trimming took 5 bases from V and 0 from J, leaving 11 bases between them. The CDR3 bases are TGTGCCAGCTCATCTTTAGGACTTAGCAATCAGCCCCAGCATTTT. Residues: CASSSLGLSNQPQHF.

The CDR3 DNA is TGTGCCAGCAGCTTCGCCGGGACAGGGTATGGCTACACCTTC. Residues: CASSFAGTGYGYTF. The rearrangement uses TRBV7-9 and TRBJ1-2; TRBD1 aligns across 9 bases. This CDR3 comprises 14 residues. The germline gives CDR1 SEHNR, CDR2 FQNEAQ (reference sequence). Unmatched junction bases numbered 4, after V lost 3 bases and J lost 5 bases. Using reference TRBV7-9 and TRBJ1-2 for the parts outside the CDR3, the full variable domain is DTGVSQNPRHKITKRGQNVTFRCDPISEHNRLYWYRQTLGQGPEFLTYFQNEAQLEKSRLLSDRFSAERPKGSFSTLEIQRTEQGDSAMYLCASSFAGTGYGYTFGSGTRLTVV.

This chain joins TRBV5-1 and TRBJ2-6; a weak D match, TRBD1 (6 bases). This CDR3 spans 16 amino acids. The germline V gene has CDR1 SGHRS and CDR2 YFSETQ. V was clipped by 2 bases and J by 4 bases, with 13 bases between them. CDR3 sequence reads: CASSLTGLPGANVLTF. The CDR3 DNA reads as TGCGCCAGCAGCTTAACAGGGTTACCCGGGGCCAACGTCCTGACTTTC.

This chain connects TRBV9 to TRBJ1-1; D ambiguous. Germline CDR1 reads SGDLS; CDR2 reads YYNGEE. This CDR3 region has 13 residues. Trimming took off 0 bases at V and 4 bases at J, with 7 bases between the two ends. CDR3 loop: CASSVVEGTEAFF. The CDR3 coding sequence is TGTGCCAGCAGCGTAGTGGAGGGCACTGAAGCTTTCTTT.

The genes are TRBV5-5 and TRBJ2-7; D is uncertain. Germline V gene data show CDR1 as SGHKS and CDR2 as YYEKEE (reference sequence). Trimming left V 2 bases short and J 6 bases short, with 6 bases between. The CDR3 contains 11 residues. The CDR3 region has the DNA TGTGCCAGCAGCTTTAGCTGCGAGCAGTACTTC. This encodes CASSFSCEQYF.

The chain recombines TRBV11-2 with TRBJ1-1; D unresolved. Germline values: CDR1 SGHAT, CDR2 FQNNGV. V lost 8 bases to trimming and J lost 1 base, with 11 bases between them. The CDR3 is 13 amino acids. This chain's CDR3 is CASRSPGNTEAFF. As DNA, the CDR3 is TGTGCCAGCCGTTCCCCGGGGAACACTGAAGCTTTCTTT. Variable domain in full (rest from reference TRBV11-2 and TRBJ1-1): EAGVAQSPRYKIIEKRQSVAFWCNPISGHATLYWYQQILGQGPKLLIQFQNNGVVDDSQLPKDRFSAERLKGVDSTLKIQPAKLEDSAVYLCASRSPGNTEAFFGQGTRLTVV.

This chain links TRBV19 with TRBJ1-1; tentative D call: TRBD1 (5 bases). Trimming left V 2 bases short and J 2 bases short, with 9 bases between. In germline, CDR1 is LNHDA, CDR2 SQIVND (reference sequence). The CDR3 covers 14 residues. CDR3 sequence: CASSIRGVNTEAFF. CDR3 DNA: TGTGCCAGTAGTATACGGGGGGTTAACACTGAAGCTTTCTTT.

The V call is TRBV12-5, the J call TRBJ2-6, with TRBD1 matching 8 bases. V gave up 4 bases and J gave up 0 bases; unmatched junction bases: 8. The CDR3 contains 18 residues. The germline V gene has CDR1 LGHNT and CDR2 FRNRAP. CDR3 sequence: CASGSWGRGLSGANVLTF. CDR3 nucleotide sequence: TGTGCTAGTGGTTCATGGGGCAGGGGGCTCTCTGGGGCCAACGTCCTGACTTTC.

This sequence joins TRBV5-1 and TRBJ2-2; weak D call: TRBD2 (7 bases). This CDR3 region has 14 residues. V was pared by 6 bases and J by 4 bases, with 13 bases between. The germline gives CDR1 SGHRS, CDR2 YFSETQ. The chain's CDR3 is CASTGGGGTGELFF. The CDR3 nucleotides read TGCGCCAGCACCGGGGGCGGGGGCACCGGGGAGCTGTTTTTT. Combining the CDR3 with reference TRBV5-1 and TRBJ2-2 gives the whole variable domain KAGVTQTPRYLIKTRGQQVTLSCSPISGHRSVSWYQQTPGQGLQFLFEYFSETQRNKGNFPGRFSGRQFSNSRSEMNVSTLELGDSALYLCASTGGGGTGELFFGEGSRLTVL.

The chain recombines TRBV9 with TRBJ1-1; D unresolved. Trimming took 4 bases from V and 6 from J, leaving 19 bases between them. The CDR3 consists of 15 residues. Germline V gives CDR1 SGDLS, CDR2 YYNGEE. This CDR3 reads CASSPDPERRAEAFF. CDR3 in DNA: TGTGCCAGCAGCCCCGACCCGGAACGGAGGGCTGAAGCTTTCTTT.

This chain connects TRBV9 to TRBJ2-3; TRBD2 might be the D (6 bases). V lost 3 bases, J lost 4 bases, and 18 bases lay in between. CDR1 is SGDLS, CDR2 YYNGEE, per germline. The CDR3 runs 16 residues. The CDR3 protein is CASSAWGGGPSDTQYF. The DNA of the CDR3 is TGTGCCAGCAGCGCTTGGGGCGGAGGGCCCTCAGATACGCAGTATTTT.

The CDR3 DNA follows: TGTGCCAGCTCACCGCTTACAGGGATAGGTGATGAAAAACTGTTTTTT. Translation gives CASSPLTGIGDEKLFF. The chain has TRBV18 and TRBJ1-4, with TRBD1 as a possible D gene (6 bases). The germline V gene encodes CDR1 KGHSH and CDR2 LQKENI. This CDR3 is 16 amino acids long. Trimming stripped 3 bases from V and 6 bases from J, with 17 bases between.

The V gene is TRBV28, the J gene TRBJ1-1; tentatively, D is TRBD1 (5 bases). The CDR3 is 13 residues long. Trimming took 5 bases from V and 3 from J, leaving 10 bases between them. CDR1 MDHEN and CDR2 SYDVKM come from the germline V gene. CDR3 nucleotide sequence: TGTGCCAGCAGTCCCCCCAGGGACACTGAAGCTTTCTTT. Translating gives CASSPPRDTEAFF.

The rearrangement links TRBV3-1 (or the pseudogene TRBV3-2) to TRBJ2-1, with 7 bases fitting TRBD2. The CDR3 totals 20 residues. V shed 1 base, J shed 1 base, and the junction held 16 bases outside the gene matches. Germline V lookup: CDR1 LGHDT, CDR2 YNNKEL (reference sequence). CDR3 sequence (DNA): TGTGCCAGCAGCCAAGGTTCTGCTGCTCGAGCGGGGACTTCCTACAATGAGCAGTTCTTC. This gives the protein CASSQGSAARAGTSYNEQFF.

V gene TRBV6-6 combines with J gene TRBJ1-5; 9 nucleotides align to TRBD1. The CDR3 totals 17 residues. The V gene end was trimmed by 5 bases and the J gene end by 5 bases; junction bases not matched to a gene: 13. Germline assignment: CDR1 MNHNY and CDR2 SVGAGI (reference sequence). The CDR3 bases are TGTGCCAGCAGTCTCCCCCGCCTAACAGGGGGCTATCAGCCCCAGCATTTT. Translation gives CASSLPRLTGGYQPQHF.

CDR3 sequence (DNA): TGTGCCAGCAGCGTCCGGGACACAAATAATTCACCCCTCCACTTT. Protein product: CASSVRDTNNSPLHF. The chain carries TRBV9 and TRBJ1-6; a possible D gene is TRBD1 (6 bases). Germline V gives CDR1 SGDLS, CDR2 YYNGEE. The CDR3 loop spans 15 amino acids. Trimming removed 2 bases from V and 5 bases from J, with 11 bases in between.

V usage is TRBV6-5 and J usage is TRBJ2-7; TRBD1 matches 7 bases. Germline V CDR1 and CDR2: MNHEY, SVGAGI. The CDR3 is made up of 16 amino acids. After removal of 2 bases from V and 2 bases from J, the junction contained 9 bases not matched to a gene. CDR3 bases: TGTGCCAGCAGTTACCGTCGACAGGGCTCCACCTACGAGCAGTACTTC. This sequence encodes CASSYRRQGSTYEQYF.

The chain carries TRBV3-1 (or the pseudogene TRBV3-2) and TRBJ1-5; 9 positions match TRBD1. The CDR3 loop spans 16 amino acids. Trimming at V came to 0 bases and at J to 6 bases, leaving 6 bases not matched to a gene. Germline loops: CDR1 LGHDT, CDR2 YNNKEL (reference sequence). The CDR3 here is CASSQDGGTGTQPQHF. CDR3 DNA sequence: TGTGCCAGCAGCCAAGATGGGGGGACAGGGACTCAGCCCCAGCATTTT.

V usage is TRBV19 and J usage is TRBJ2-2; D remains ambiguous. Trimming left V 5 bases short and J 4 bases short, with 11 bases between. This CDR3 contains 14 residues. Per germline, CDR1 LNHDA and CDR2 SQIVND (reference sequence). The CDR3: CASSSRRGTGELFF. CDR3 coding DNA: TGTGCCAGTAGTTCTCGGCGAGGCACCGGGGAGCTGTTTTTT.

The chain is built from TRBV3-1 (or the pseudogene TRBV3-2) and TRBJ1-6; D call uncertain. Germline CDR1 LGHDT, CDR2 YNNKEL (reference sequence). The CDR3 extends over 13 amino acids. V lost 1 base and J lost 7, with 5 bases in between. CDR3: CASSQVLNSPLHF. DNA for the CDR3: TGTGCCAGCAGCCAAGTATTGAATTCACCCCTCCACTTT.